The 5 T cell receptor beta chains below come from one sample, sequenced in a study of T-cell memory formation after mild COVID-19. From the 5' RACE reads, TCRdb called clonotypes with MiXCR, one entry per CDR3 protein. Of some 100,000 distinct CDR3 sequences in the sample, over 8.5% were seen once. The material sequenced was PBMCs or a T cell subset sorted from them (not recorded which). The receptor set was obtained from a young man who had mild COVID-19 (a few samples of this study predate the infection). Cell type and time point are not known.

The CDR3 bases are TGCAGTGCTAGGCCATTCACAGGGACGGAATACGAGCAGTACTTC. The encoded protein is CSARPFTGTEYEQYF. This sequence joins TRBV20-1 and TRBJ2-7; D perhaps matches TRBD1 (6 bases). The germline V gene has CDR1 DFQATT and CDR2 SNEGSKA (reference sequence). V was shortened by 3 bases and J by 4 bases, with 19 bases between the two germline ends. CDR3 length: 15 residues.

This clonotype has a handful of counts. This sequence joins TRBV7-9 and TRBJ2-5, with 8 bases fitting TRBD1. V lost 4 bases, J lost 5 bases, and 9 bases stayed unmatched. Germline V CDR1 and CDR2: SEHNR, FQNEAQ (reference sequence). The CDR3 consists of 15 residues. CDR3 loop: CASSSNPGGEETQYF. Here the CDR3 DNA reads TGTGCCAGCAGCTCCAACCCAGGGGGCGAGGAGACCCAGTACTTC.

The chain couples TRBV29-1 to TRBJ2-6; D not resolved. Germline CDR1 SQVTM, CDR2 ANQGSEA. The CDR3 is 14 residues long. The V and J ends lost 1 base and 0 bases respectively, with 4 bases between them. The CDR3 loop is CSVEGVSGANVLTF. CDR3 DNA: TGCAGCGTTGAAGGGGTCTCTGGGGCCAACGTCCTGACTTTC. Using reference TRBV29-1 and TRBJ2-6 for the parts outside the CDR3, the full variable domain is SAVISQKPSRDICQRGTSLTIQCQVDSQVTMMFWYRQQPGQSLTLIATANQGSEATYESGFVIDKFPISRPNLTFSTLTVSNMSPEDSSIYLCSVEGVSGANVLTFGAGSRLTVL.

A few counts support this clonotype. The gene calls are TRBV7-9 and TRBJ2-7, with D uncertain. This CDR3 region has 14 residues. The germline gives CDR1 SEHNR, CDR2 FQNEAQ (reference sequence). The V and J ends lost 5 bases and 7 bases respectively, with 18 bases between them. CDR3: CASSPSSFQIEQYF. CDR3 nucleotide sequence: TGTGCCAGCAGCCCGAGCTCCTTCCAGATAGAGCAGTACTTC.

This clonotype was recorded a few times. The rearrangement joins TRBV12-3 or TRBV12-4 to TRBJ2-1, with D perhaps matching TRBD1 (5 bases). The CDR3 totals 16 residues. Trimming removed 0 bases at V and 8 bases at J, with 17 bases between. The CDR3 region has the DNA TGTGCCAGCAGTTTAGCGATGGGGCGAAATTCCCATGAGCAGTTCTTC. It specifies CASSLAMGRNSHEQFF.